One T cell receptor (beta chain) is described in this entry. The record originates from a study of T cell clones after liver transplantation. Looking at the study overall: A pre-transplant mixed lymphocyte reaction with TCRbeta sequencing defined graft-donor-reactive clones followed in post-transplant blood.

TCRdb's table, derived via immunoSEQ multiplex PCR, lists solely in-frame clones and lacks some. The table includes about 33,000 clones, just under 95% detected once. The germline V gene encodes CDR1 SEHNR and CDR2 FQNEAQ (reference sequence). The CDR3 loop spans 19 amino acids. The V gene end was trimmed by 5 bases and the J gene end by 2 bases; junction bases not matched to a gene: 12. The source is a human patient who received a liver transplant. Some T cells may originate from the graft donor. The sequencing used CD8+ T cells from blood, collected 12 months after liver transplant. The chain links TRBV7-9 to TRBJ2-1, with TRBD2 matching 13 bases. The CDR3 reads CASSPSGTSGKMAYNEQFF. CDR3 coding DNA: TGTGCCAGCAGCCCTTCGGGGACTAGCGGGAAAATGGCCTACAATGAGCAGTTCTTC. The full variable domain, rest sourced from reference TRBV7-9 and TRBJ2-1, is DTGVSQNPRHKITKRGQNVTFRCDPISEHNRLYWYRQTLGQGPEFLTYFQNEAQLEKSRLLSDRFSAERPKGSFSTLEIQRTEQGDSAMYLCASSPSGTSGKMAYNEQFFGPGTRLTVL.